The 22 T cell receptor beta chains below were found in one sample sequenced in a study of cytomegalovirus exposure and HLA in healthy donors (dated by TCRdb to about 2017). Library preparation employed the immunoSEQ multiplex PCR assay. For the multiplex PCR, a mixture combining 60 forward primers for TCR Vbeta segments and 13 reverse primers for TCR Jbeta segments was used. This immuneACCESS table, as held by TCRdb, lists in-frame sequences with V and J called but not all clones. Of the missing ones, under half trace to an unresolved V gene in checked studies; the others have no known cause. The data table for this sample lists about 84,000 clones. Of the sample, approximately 0.63% falls within the top ten clones. The sequenced sample consisted of PBMCs. The source is a man aged 50 or older in good health and CMV-seronegative.

Written as DNA, the CDR3 is TGCGCCAGCAGCCTCGCGGGGGGCAATCAGCCCCAGCATTTT. Translation: CASSLAGGNQPQHF. This chain joins TRBV4-1 and TRBJ1-5; D possibly corresponds to TRBD1 (5 bases). V was shortened by 4 bases and J by 2 bases, with 9 bases between the two germline ends. Germline assignment: CDR1 MGHRA and CDR2 YSYEKL. This CDR3 region has 14 residues.

The chain links TRBV18 to TRBJ1-4, with 7 bases identical to TRBD1. V dropped 2 bases and J dropped 0; count of bases not matched to a gene: 3. The germline CDR1 and CDR2 sequences are KGHSH and LQKENI. The CDR3 consists of 16 residues. DNA for the CDR3: TGTGCCAGCTCACCAGAGGGGACAGCAACTAATGAAAAACTGTTTTTT. Translating gives CASSPEGTATNEKLFF.

The genes are TRBV10-3 and TRBJ1-5, with 7 nucleotides matching TRBD1. The CDR3 has 16 residues. V shed 0 bases, J shed 3 bases, and the junction held 5 bases outside the gene matches. Germline loops: CDR1 ENHRY, CDR2 SYGVKD. The CDR3 nucleotides read TGTGCCATCAGTGAGTCGGGCAGGGGGATCAATCAGCCCCAGCATTTT. Its translation: CAISESGRGINQPQHF.

V and J are TRBV28 and TRBJ1-2, with D perhaps TRBD1 (5 bases). The CDR3 runs 14 residues. From germline, CDR1 is MDHEN and CDR2 SYDVKM. Between the trimmed V and J ends, which lost 5 bases and 2 bases, there was a span of 12 bases. The CDR3 DNA is TGTGCCAGCAGTCCTACAGGACCAAACTATGGCTACACCTTC. Protein product: CASSPTGPNYGYTF.

The chain has TRBV6-5 and TRBJ2-3; 7 nucleotides line up with TRBD1. From germline, CDR1 is MNHEY and CDR2 SVGAGI. The CDR3 length is 15 residues. J was trimmed by 4 bases and V by 7 bases; bases with no gene match: 11. As DNA, the CDR3 is TGTGCCAGCAAAAACAGGGGCCCAAGTTCAGATACGCAGTATTTT. It codes for CASKNRGPSSDTQYF.

The chain is built from TRBV6-5 and TRBJ2-7, with a weak D call TRBD2 (5 bases). Germline CDR1 and CDR2: MNHEY and SVGAGI. The CDR3 consists of 15 residues. V lost 0 bases and J 3 bases, leaving 12 bases between the germline ends. The CDR3 bases are TGTGCCAGCAGTTACTCGATAAAACGGGGCTACGAGCAGTACTTC. It encodes CASSYSIKRGYEQYF.

The genes are TRBV18 and TRBJ2-7; D gene ambiguous. Germline lookup yields CDR1 KGHSH and CDR2 LQKENI. The CDR3 is 16 residues long. The V gene lost 0 bases and the J gene lost 2 bases, with 14 bases spanning the gap. CDR3 sequence reads: CASSPPAHPTPYEQYF. The CDR3 bases are TGTGCCAGCTCACCACCTGCACATCCGACACCCTACGAGCAGTACTTC.

This rearrangement joins TRBV18 to TRBJ1-1; D may be TRBD1 (6 bases). Trimming removed 1 base at V and 4 bases at J, with 10 bases between. CDR1 KGHSH and CDR2 LQKENI come from the germline V gene. This CDR3 is 14 amino acids long. CDR3: CASSPRGLGTEAFF. CDR3 DNA: TGTGCCAGCTCACCACGGGGGCTTGGCACTGAAGCTTTCTTT.

The CDR3 DNA reads as TGTGCAACCCGTGGGGGGGGAGGTAGGAACACTGAAGCTTTCTTT. Protein product: CATRGGGGRNTEAFF. The chain recombines TRBV2 with TRBJ1-1; D perhaps matches TRBD1 (5 bases). The length of the CDR3 is 15 residues. Germline values: CDR1 SNHLY, CDR2 FYNNEI.

The CDR3 region has the DNA TGTGCCAGCAGCTCCCGGACTCGAGGAGCTATGAACACTGAAGCTTTCTTT. It specifies CASSSRTRGAMNTEAFF. The rearrangement uses TRBV7-9 and TRBJ1-1; D is unresolved. The CDR3 length is 17 residues. Germline V gives CDR1 SEHNR, CDR2 FQNEAQ (reference sequence). Trimming took off 4 bases at V and 0 bases at J, with 18 bases between the two ends. The variable domain in full, with the rest retrieved from reference TRBV7-9 and TRBJ1-1, is DTGVSQNPRHKITKRGQNVTFRCDPISEHNRLYWYRQTLGQGPEFLTYFQNEAQLEKSRLLSDRFSAERPKGSFSTLEIQRTEQGDSAMYLCASSSRTRGAMNTEAFFGQGTRLTVV.

The chain links TRBV28 to TRBJ1-5; D may be TRBD1 (5 bases). V shed 5 bases and J shed 4 bases, with 18 bases lying between them. CDR3 length: 16 residues. Germline CDR1 is MDHEN and CDR2 is SYDVKM. The CDR3 bases are TGTGCCAGCAGTCCCCCCCCGGGGGTCTGGAATCAGCCCCAGCATTTT. It is translated as CASSPPPGVWNQPQHF.

The V and J genes are TRBV5-4 and TRBJ1-2; D not resolved. Germline assignment: CDR1 SGHNT and CDR2 YYREEE (reference sequence). The length of the CDR3 is 12 residues. V dropped 2 bases and J dropped 1 base, with 3 bases sitting between them. CDR3 sequence (DNA): TGTGCCAGCAGCTTCCATAACTATGGCTACACCTTC. Translation: CASSFHNYGYTF.

This chain joins TRBV9 and TRBJ1-3; TRBD1 aligns across 7 bases. From germline, CDR1 is SGDLS and CDR2 YYNGEE. CDR3 length: 14 residues. The V segment lost 4 bases and the J segment 3 bases; nucleotides outside the gene matches: 4. DNA for the CDR3: TGTGCCAGCAGCCAGAACAGGGGTGGAAACACCATATATTTT. It translates to CASSQNRGGNTIYF.

This chain uses TRBV9 with TRBJ1-1; D remains unclear. Germline values: CDR1 SGDLS, CDR2 YYNGEE. This CDR3 is built from 13 residues. V lost 0 bases to trimming and J lost 0 bases, with 3 bases between them. CDR3 protein: CASSVAVNTEAFF. Written as DNA, the CDR3 is TGTGCCAGCAGCGTAGCAGTGAACACTGAAGCTTTCTTT.

The rearrangement links TRBV5-1 to TRBJ2-3; D is undetermined. Looked up from germline, CDR1 is SGHRS and CDR2 is YFSETQ. Trimming stripped 0 bases from V and 5 bases from J, with 7 bases between. The CDR3 has 13 amino acids. The CDR3 is CASSLEFKDTQYF. The CDR3 DNA is TGCGCCAGCAGCTTGGAATTTAAAGATACGCAGTATTTT.

V gene TRBV6-5 combines with J gene TRBJ1-4, with 8 bases lining up with TRBD1. Germline lookup yields CDR1 MNHEY and CDR2 SVGAGI. V lost 5 bases, J lost 8 bases, and 7 bases stayed unmatched. The CDR3 is 14 amino acids. CDR3 DNA sequence: TGTGCCAGCAGTCAGGGGGCCCTTAAAGAAAAACTGTTTTTT. This sequence encodes CASSQGALKEKLFF.

The genes are TRBV5-1 and TRBJ2-2; D is possibly TRBD1 (5 bases). Trimming cost V 7 bases and J 2 bases, with 15 bases left between them. CDR1 is SGHRS, CDR2 YFSETQ, per germline. The CDR3 spans 15 residues. DNA of the CDR3: TGCGCCAGCTACCCCCAGGGATTCAACACCGGGGAGCTGTTTTTT. Its translation: CASYPQGFNTGELFF.

This chain links TRBV6-5 with TRBJ1-4; 8 nucleotides line up with TRBD1. In germline, CDR1 is MNHEY, CDR2 SVGAGI. Losses at the gene ends were 8 bases for V and 4 bases for J; bases not matched to a gene: 9. The CDR3 contains 15 residues. The CDR3 nucleotides read TGTGCCAGCCGAAAAGGGACAGGCAATAATGAAAAACTGTTTTTT. This gives the protein CASRKGTGNNEKLFF.

CDR3 DNA sequence: TGTGCCAGCAGTTTCTCAGAATCCTACGAGCAGTACTTC. The encoded protein is CASSFSESYEQYF. The chain recombines TRBV27 with TRBJ2-7, with D hard to call. Looked up from germline, CDR1 is MNHEY and CDR2 is SMNVEV (reference sequence). V lost 3 bases to trimming and J lost 1 base, with 7 bases between them. The CDR3 is 13 amino acids.

The rearrangement uses TRBV5-4 and TRBJ2-1, with TRBD1 matching over 9 bases. The V gene's germline CDR1 is SGHNT and CDR2 YYREEE (reference sequence). The CDR3 spans 19 residues. The V and J ends lost 1 base and 8 bases, in that order; junction bases with no gene match: 19. CDR3 amino acids: CASSLQTQPGQGFRDEQFF. The CDR3, as DNA: TGTGCCAGCAGCTTGCAAACCCAGCCGGGACAGGGATTTCGGGATGAGCAGTTCTTC. The entire variable domain, with the rest obtained from reference TRBV5-4 and TRBJ2-1, is as follows: ETGVTQSPTHLIKTRGQQVTLRCSSQSGHNTVSWYQQALGQGPQFIFQYYREEENGRGNFPPRFSGLQFPNYSSELNVNALELDDSALYLCASSLQTQPGQGFRDEQFFGPGTRLTVL.

CDR3 region: CASQDRYNSPLHF. CDR3 DNA sequence: TGTGCCAGCCAGGACAGGTATAATTCACCCCTCCACTTT. The rearrangement links TRBV28 to TRBJ1-6; 7 positions match TRBD1. V trimming: 8 bases; J trimming: 4 bases; junction bases outside the gene matches: 2. Germline V gene data show CDR1 as MDHEN and CDR2 as SYDVKM. The CDR3 sequence is 13 residues long. Using reference TRBV28 and TRBJ1-6 for the parts outside the CDR3, the full variable domain is DVKVTQSSRYLVKRTGEKVFLECVQDMDHENMFWYRQDPGLGLRLIYFSYDVKMKEKGDIPEGYSVSREKKERFSLILESASTNQTSMYLCASQDRYNSPLHFGNGTRLTVT.

This chain joins TRBV6-1 and TRBJ1-5, with 10 nucleotides matching TRBD1. Looked up from germline, CDR1 is MNHNS and CDR2 is SASEGT. The trim removed 2 bases at V and 6 bases at J, leaving 7 bases unmatched. This CDR3 is built from 16 residues. The CDR3 nucleotides read TGTGCCAGCAGTGAACTGGGACAGGGGTGGAGTCAGCCCCAGCATTTT. It encodes CASSELGQGWSQPQHF.